Sequencing of this T cell receptor (beta chain) was carried out in a study of cytomegalovirus exposure and HLA in healthy donors. General study results and limits: Rare sequences made up most TCRs, while some public TCRs were found in many donors. Investigators reported fewer than 200 TCR beta chains as tied to cytomegalovirus.

As regards this clone: Its matching antigen is unknown.

The donors were part of the validation cohort, which consisted of over a hundred subjects and was separate from the first cohort of around 620 subjects. Germline values: CDR1 SGHNT, CDR2 YYREEE (reference sequence). Trimming cost V 4 bases and J 0 bases, with 10 bases left between them. The CDR3 runs 15 residues. TCRdb's table, derived via immunoSEQ multiplex PCR, lists solely in-frame clones and lacks some. The data hold about 98,000 clones, with approximately 88% observed a single time. Sequencing was performed on PBMCs. The sequence derives from a woman aged 25 to 45 in good health and CMV-seronegative. The chain has TRBV5-4 and TRBJ2-2, with unresolved D. For the CDR3, the DNA is TGTGCCAGCAGCGGCAAACAGTCGAACACCGGGGAGCTGTTTTTT. It translates to CASSGKQSNTGELFF. The complete variable domain, with remaining parts taken from reference TRBV5-4 and TRBJ2-2, reads ETGVTQSPTHLIKTRGQQVTLRCSSQSGHNTVSWYQQALGQGPQFIFQYYREEENGRGNFPPRFSGLQFPNYSSELNVNALELDDSALYLCASSGKQSNTGELFFGEGSRLTVL.